Listed here are 30 T cell receptor beta chains from one sample, sequenced in a study of T cells expressing NK-cell markers. No DNA is given; TCRdb re-called the 5' RACE reads and lists each CDR3 protein once. The repertoire table contains approximately 380,000 distinct CDR3 sequences. Sequenced input: blood T cells: a sorted CD56 or NKG2C T cell subset, CD4+ or CD8+ T cells, or bulk PBMC T cells (not recorded which). These receptors were collected from a man between 18 and 69 years old in good health.

The chain recombines TRBV6-1 with TRBJ2-3; TCRdb's assignment of TRBD1 cannot be checked, as there is no DNA. Germline values: CDR1 MNHNS, CDR2 SASEGT. The CDR3 covers 14 residues. CDR3 amino acids: CASSAVKGLDTQYF.

The J gene is TRBJ2-7, the V gene TRBV5-1; the TRBD1 assignment by TCRdb is unverifiable without DNA. From germline, CDR1 is SGHRS and CDR2 YFSETQ. This CDR3 has 16 residues. This CDR3 is CASSLSSRGPAYEQYF.

The rearrangement links TRBV12-3 or TRBV12-4 to TRBJ2-7; TCRdb's D call of TRBD1 is untestable without DNA. The CDR3 extends over 16 amino acids. This CDR3 is CASSLGSSGWGNEQYF.

The rearrangement uses TRBV28 and TRBJ2-7; TCRdb selects TRBD1, and the lack of DNA leaves this call unchecked. This CDR3 has 16 residues. Germline V gene lookup returns CDR1 MDHEN and CDR2 SYDVKM. CDR3 loop: CATTAWGRVSSYEQYF.

V usage is TRBV13 and J usage is TRBJ2-2; as DNA is missing, the TRBD2 call by TCRdb cannot be tested. CDR1 and CDR2 from the germline V gene are PRHDT and FYEKMQ (reference sequence). There are 17 residues in the CDR3. CDR3 protein: CASSLRPGGGVTGELFF.

The gene calls are TRBV6-1 and TRBJ1-4. Germline lookup yields CDR1 MNHNS and CDR2 SASEGT. CDR3 length: 17 amino acids. CDR3 loop: CASSEFGLGDFFEKLFF.

The gene calls are TRBV20-1 and TRBJ2-1; TCRdb designates TRBD1, a call that cannot be tested without DNA. CDR1 is DFQATT, CDR2 SNEGSKA, per germline (reference sequence). The CDR3 is 16 residues long. The CDR3 spells CSARRPTGGTYNEQFF.

The V and J genes are TRBV15 and TRBJ2-7; the D call of TRBD1 rests on TCRdb alone, since no DNA is present to check it. Germline CDR1 and CDR2: LNHNV and YYDKDF (reference sequence). The CDR3 is made up of 15 amino acids. CDR3 amino acids: CATSLASTGGNEQYF.

V gene TRBV5-6 combines with J gene TRBJ1-1; there is no DNA to check the TCRdb D call of TRBD1. This CDR3 spans 15 amino acids. Germline CDR1 SGHDT, CDR2 YYEEEE. CDR3: CASSILTGRNTEAFF.

J is TRBJ2-5 and V is TRBV9; TCRdb's D call of TRBD2 is untestable without DNA. CDR1 and CDR2 from the germline V gene are SGDLS and YYNGEE. The CDR3 contains 15 residues. The CDR3 sequence is CASSVGQRRVETQYF.

The rearrangement links TRBV7-6 to TRBJ2-7; the TRBD2 assignment by TCRdb is unverifiable without DNA. The CDR3 length is 13 residues. Germline loops: CDR1 SGHVS, CDR2 FNYEAQ. The CDR3 sequence: CASSLSGDYQQYF.

The rearrangement uses TRBV6-2 or TRBV6-3 and TRBJ2-3. The CDR3 is 14 amino acids. Germline V lookup: CDR1 MNHEY, CDR2 SVGEGT. The CDR3 region is CASSYTDQTDTQYF.

The chain employs TRBV20-1 and TRBJ2-7. From germline, CDR1 is DFQATT and CDR2 SNEGSKA (reference sequence). The CDR3 sequence is 14 residues long. The CDR3 loop reads CSASWTSDLHEQYF.

The gene calls are TRBV20-1 and TRBJ2-1; there is no DNA to check the TCRdb D call of TRBD1. Germline V gene sequence: CDR1 DFQATT, CDR2 SNEGSKA (reference sequence). The CDR3 length is 16 residues. This CDR3 reads CSAITSGARNRNEQFF.

V gene TRBV11-2 combines with J gene TRBJ2-3. Per germline, CDR1 SGHAT and CDR2 FQNNGV. This CDR3 is 16 amino acids long. The chain's CDR3 is CASSYLIGRGTDTQYF.

V and J are TRBV29-1 and TRBJ2-1. Germline CDR1 reads SQVTM; CDR2 reads ANQGSEA. This CDR3 has 13 amino acids. This chain's CDR3 is CSVGGASYNEQFF.

The chain uses TRBV6-2 or TRBV6-3 and TRBJ2-7; TCRdb indicates TRBD2, and absent DNA this call remains unverified. Germline V gene data show CDR1 as MNHEY and CDR2 as SVGEGT. The length of the CDR3 is 13 residues. The CDR3 is CASTDYGSGEQYF.

V gene TRBV7-2 combines with J gene TRBJ2-6; TCRdb returns TRBD1, unconfirmable since there is no DNA. Germline V CDR1 and CDR2: SGHTA, FQGNSA. The CDR3 loop spans 16 amino acids. The CDR3 spells CASSAGTGTGANVLTF.

This chain's CDR3 is CASSLVGTGNNEQYF. The chain links TRBV7-2 to TRBJ2-7; lacking DNA, the TRBD1 call made by TCRdb goes unchecked. The CDR3 consists of 15 residues. Germline lookup yields CDR1 SGHTA and CDR2 FQGNSA.

The J gene is TRBJ2-5, the V gene TRBV7-2; TCRdb picks TRBD2, but there is no DNA to check that call. Germline V CDR1 and CDR2: SGHTA, FQGNSA. The CDR3 sequence is 14 residues long. The CDR3 sequence: CASSLIASGVAQYF.

The chain carries TRBV6-2 or TRBV6-3 and TRBJ2-1; TCRdb selects TRBD1, and the lack of DNA leaves this call unchecked. The CDR3 runs to 13 residues. Germline V lookup: CDR1 MNHEY, CDR2 SVGEGT. CDR3 loop: CASRGLGGDEQFF.

The chain couples TRBV23-1 to TRBJ1-5; the D call from TCRdb, TRBD1, cannot be confirmed without DNA. TRBV23-1 is classed as an ORF, of uncertain function. The CDR3 has 17 amino acids. CDR3 residues: CASSQSRKARDNQPQHF.

V and J are TRBV3-1 and TRBJ2-7; the D call from TCRdb, TRBD1, cannot be confirmed without DNA. CDR3 size: 16 residues. The germline CDR1 and CDR2 sequences are LGHDT and YNNKEL (reference sequence). This chain's CDR3 is CASRPAGTGPPYEQYF.

The chain carries TRBV6-1 and TRBJ1-1; TCRdb's D call, TRBD1, is unchecked because there is no DNA. Germline V gene lookup returns CDR1 MNHNS and CDR2 SASEGT. The CDR3 loop spans 14 amino acids. CDR3 sequence reads: CASTTDTWNTEAFF.

The V call is TRBV6-1, the J call TRBJ2-3. Germline CDR1 and CDR2: MNHNS and SASEGT. This CDR3 region has 15 residues. The CDR3 is CASSELGFGTDTQYF.

The rearrangement joins TRBV19 to TRBJ1-5; TCRdb indicates TRBD1, and absent DNA this call remains unverified. This CDR3 contains 14 residues. Germline V CDR1 and CDR2: LNHDA, SQIVND (reference sequence). CDR3 amino acids: CASRTLSINQPQHF. The full variable domain, completed using reference TRBV19 and TRBJ1-5, is DGGITQSPKYLFRKEGQNVTLSCEQNLNHDAMYWYRQDPGQGLRLIYYSQIVNDFQKGDIAEGYSVSREKKESFPLTVTSAQKNPTAFYLCASRTLSINQPQHFGDGTRLSIL.

The rearrangement joins TRBV6-6 to TRBJ1-5. Germline CDR1 is MNHNY and CDR2 is SVGAGI (reference sequence). CDR3 length: 12 residues. The CDR3 spells CASSPPYQPQHF.

The chain joins TRBV29-1 to TRBJ1-1; there is no DNA to check the TCRdb D call of TRBD1. Germline V gives CDR1 SQVTM, CDR2 ANQGSEA. The CDR3 totals 13 residues. CDR3 residues: CSVVRGGNTEAFF. Variable domain in full (rest from reference TRBV29-1 and TRBJ1-1): SAVISQKPSRDICQRGTSLTIQCQVDSQVTMMFWYRQQPGQSLTLIATANQGSEATYESGFVIDKFPISRPNLTFSTLTVSNMSPEDSSIYLCSVVRGGNTEAFFGQGTRLTVV.

V usage is TRBV7-6 and J usage is TRBJ1-2; checking the TCRdb D call of TRBD1 is not possible without DNA. Germline CDR1 is SGHVS and CDR2 is FNYEAQ. This CDR3 region has 13 residues. The chain's CDR3 is CASSRDAFYGYTF.

The chain employs TRBV7-9 and TRBJ2-1; absent DNA, TCRdb's TRBD2 call cannot be checked. Germline assignment: CDR1 SEHNR and CDR2 FQNEAQ (reference sequence). The CDR3 is 15 residues long. CDR3 sequence reads: CASSLGTSLGNEQFF.